These T cell receptor beta chains were read from a single sample in a study of identical twins. Via MiXCR, TCRdb re-called the 5' RACE reads, giving one row per CDR3 protein. The data show 1.5 million to 2 million distinct CDR3 sequences, with about 31% seen just once and approximately 0.29% held by the top ten. The sample comprised cord blood. These receptors all come from a newborn girl in good health. Each CDR3 is given with its conserved first and last residue. Size values are once, few and many counts, or a class for expanded clones, and some rows have none.

j_call v_call clone_size cdr3_aa
TRBJ2-3 TRBV29-1 few CSAGRRGTDTQYF
TRBJ2-2 TRBV19 NA CASSRQGSPGELFF
TRBJ2-7 TRBV12-3/TRBV12-4 NA CASSRGRGLSYEQYF
TRBJ2-3 TRBV14 NA CASSPDTDFWSDTQYF
TRBJ2-1 TRBV28 NA CASNPGGSYNKQFF
TRBJ1-5 TRBV20-1 few CSASAVGRGQPQHF
TRBJ2-5 TRBV4-2 many CASSQDGGKTQYF
TRBJ2-6 TRBV28 once CASSYRDLRLPSGVKANVLTF
NA TRBV27 NA CASSLVTSGANEQYF
TRBJ1-1 TRBV20-1 few CSARTLRNTEAFF
TRBJ2-1 TRBV28 NA CANQDKNYNEQFF
TRBJ1-2 TRBV20-1 NA CSAKTGQAFFYGYTF
TRBJ2-3 TRBV14 few CASNRGTSGRDTQYF
TRBJ1-2 TRBV29-1 many CGDREGYGYTF
TRBJ1-1 TRBV6-5 NA CASSWDTHQGMNTEAFF
TRBJ1-1 TRBV29-1 NA CSAVDPFPNMNTEAFF
TRBJ1-2 TRBV20-1 NA CSAQTGGAYGYTF
TRBJ1-5 TRBV14 few CASSPPTGDSNQPQHF
TRBJ2-2 TRBV5-1 NA CASSPLAPNTGELFF
TRBJ2-7 TRBV9 NA CAISVAAGAYRSPFPYEQYF
TRBJ1-4 TRBV2 few CASTMGQINEKLFF